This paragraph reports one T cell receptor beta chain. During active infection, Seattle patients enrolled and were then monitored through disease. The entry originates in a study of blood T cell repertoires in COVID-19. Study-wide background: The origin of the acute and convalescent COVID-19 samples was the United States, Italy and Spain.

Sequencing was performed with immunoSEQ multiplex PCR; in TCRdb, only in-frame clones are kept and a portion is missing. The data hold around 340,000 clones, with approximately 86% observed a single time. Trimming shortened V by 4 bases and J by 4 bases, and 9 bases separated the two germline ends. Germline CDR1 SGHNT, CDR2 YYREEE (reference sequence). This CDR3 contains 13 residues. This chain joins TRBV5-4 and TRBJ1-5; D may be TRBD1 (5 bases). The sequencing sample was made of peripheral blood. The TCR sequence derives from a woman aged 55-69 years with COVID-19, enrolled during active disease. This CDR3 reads CASSKDINQPQHF. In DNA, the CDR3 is TGTGCCAGCAGCAAGGACATTAATCAGCCCCAGCATTTT.